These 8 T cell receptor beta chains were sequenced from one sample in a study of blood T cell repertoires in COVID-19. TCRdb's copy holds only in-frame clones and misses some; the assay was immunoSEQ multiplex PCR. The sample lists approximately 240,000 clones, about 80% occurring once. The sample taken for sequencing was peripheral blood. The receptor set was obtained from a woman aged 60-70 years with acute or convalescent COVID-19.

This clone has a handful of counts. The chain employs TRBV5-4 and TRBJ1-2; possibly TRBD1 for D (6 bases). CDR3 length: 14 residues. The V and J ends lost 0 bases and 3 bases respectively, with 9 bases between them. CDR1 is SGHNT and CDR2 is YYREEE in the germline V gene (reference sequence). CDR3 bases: TGTGCCAGCAGCTTGGACAGGGCCTACTATGGCTACACCTTC. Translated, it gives CASSLDRAYYGYTF.

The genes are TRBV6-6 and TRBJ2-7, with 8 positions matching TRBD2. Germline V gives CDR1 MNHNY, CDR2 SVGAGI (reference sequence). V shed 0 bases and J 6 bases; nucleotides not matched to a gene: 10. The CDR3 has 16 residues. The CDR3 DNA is TGTGCCAGCAGTTACTCTCCGGGACTAGAAATGGTCGAGCAGTACTTC. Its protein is CASSYSPGLEMVEQYF.

Here the CDR3 reads CASILKGGRQPQHF. The CDR3 DNA reads TGTGCCAGCATTCTAAAGGGGGGGCGTCAGCCCCAGCATTTT. The gene calls are TRBV6-4 and TRBJ1-5; TRBD1 is a possible D gene (6 bases). The CDR3 is 14 residues long. The germline gives CDR1 MRHNA, CDR2 SNTAGT. Trimming removed 7 bases from V and 6 bases from J, with 16 bases in between.

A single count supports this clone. The CDR3: CASSQREREQYF. CDR3 bases: TGTGCCAGCAGCCAACGGGAGCGCGAGCAGTACTTC. The rearrangement uses TRBV3-1 (or the pseudogene TRBV3-2) and TRBJ2-7; TRBD2 might be the D (6 bases). This CDR3 contains 12 residues. V was shortened by 2 bases and J by 6 bases, with 8 bases between the two germline ends. Germline values: CDR1 LGHDT, CDR2 YNNKEL (reference sequence).

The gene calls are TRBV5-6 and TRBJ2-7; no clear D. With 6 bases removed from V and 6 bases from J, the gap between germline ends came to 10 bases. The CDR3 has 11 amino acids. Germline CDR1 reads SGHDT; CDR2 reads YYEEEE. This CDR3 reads CASTLRSEQYF. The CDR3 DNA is TGTGCCAGCACCCTTAGGAGCGAGCAGTACTTC.

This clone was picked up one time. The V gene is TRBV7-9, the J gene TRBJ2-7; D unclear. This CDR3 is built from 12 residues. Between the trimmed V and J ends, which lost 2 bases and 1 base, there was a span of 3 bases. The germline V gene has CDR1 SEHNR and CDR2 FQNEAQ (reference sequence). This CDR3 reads CASSLQSYEQYF. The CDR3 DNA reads TGTGCCAGCAGCTTACAATCCTACGAGCAGTACTTC.

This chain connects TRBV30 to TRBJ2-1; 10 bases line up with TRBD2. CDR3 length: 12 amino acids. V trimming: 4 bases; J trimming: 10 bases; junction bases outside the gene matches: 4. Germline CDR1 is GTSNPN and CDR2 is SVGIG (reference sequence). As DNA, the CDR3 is TGTGCCTGGAACGAGCGGGGGGGCGAGCAGTTCTTC. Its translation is CAWNERGGEQFF.

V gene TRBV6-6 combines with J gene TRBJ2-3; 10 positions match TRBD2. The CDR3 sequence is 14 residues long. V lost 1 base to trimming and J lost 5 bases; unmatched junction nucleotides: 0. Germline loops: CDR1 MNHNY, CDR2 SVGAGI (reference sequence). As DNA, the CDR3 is TGTGCCAGCAGTTACTGGACTAGCGGAGATACGCAGTATTTT. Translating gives CASSYWTSGDTQYF.